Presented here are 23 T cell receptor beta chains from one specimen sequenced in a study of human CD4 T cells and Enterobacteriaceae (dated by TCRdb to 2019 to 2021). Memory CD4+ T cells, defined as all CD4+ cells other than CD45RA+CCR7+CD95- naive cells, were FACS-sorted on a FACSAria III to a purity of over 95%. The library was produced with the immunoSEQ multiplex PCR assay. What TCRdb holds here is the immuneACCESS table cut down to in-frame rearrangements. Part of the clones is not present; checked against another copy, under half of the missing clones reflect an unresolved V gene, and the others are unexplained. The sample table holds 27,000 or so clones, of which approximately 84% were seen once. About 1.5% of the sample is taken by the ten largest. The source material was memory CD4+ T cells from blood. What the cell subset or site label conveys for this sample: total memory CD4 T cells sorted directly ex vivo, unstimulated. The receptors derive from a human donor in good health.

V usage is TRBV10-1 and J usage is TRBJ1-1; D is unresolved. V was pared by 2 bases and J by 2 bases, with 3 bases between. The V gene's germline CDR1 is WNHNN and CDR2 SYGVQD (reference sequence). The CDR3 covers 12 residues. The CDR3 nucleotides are TGCGCCAGCAGTGAGCCAAACACTGAAGCTTTCTTT. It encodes CASSEPNTEAFF.

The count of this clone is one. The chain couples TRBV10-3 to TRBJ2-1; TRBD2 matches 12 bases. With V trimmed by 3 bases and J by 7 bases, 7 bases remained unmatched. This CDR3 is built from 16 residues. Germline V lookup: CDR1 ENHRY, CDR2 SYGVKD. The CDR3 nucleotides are TGTGCCATCAGTGACCCAGGACTAGCGGGAAAGAATGAGCAGTTCTTC. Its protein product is CAISDPGLAGKNEQFF.

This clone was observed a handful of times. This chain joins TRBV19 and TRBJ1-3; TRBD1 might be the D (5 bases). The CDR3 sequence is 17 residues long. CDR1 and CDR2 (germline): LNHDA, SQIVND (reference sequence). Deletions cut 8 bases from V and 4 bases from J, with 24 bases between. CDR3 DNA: TGTGCCAGTTTCCCGGGACGGAGGATTCGGACCGGAAACACCATATATTTT. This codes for CASFPGRRIRTGNTIYF.

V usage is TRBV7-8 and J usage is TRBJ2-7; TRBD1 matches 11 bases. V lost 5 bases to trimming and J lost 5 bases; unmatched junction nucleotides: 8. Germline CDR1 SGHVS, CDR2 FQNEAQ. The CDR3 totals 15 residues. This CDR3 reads CASSQDRGRSNEQYF. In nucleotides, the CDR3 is TGTGCCAGCAGCCAGGACAGGGGGCGTAGTAACGAGCAGTACTTC.

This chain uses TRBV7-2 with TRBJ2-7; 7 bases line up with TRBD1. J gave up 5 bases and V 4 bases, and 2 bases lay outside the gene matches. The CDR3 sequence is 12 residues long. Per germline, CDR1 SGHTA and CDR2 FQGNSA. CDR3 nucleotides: TGTGCCAGCAGCTCGACAGGGAACGAGCAGTACTTC. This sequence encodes CASSSTGNEQYF.

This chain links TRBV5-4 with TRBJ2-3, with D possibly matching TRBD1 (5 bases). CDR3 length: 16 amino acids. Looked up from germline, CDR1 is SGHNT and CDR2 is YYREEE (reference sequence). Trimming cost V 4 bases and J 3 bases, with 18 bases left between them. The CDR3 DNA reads TGTGCCAGCAGCCCAGGGATGACGAGAAGTACAGATACGCAGTATTTT. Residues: CASSPGMTRSTDTQYF. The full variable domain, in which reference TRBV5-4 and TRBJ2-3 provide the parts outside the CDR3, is ETGVTQSPTHLIKTRGQQVTLRCSSQSGHNTVSWYQQALGQGPQFIFQYYREEENGRGNFPPRFSGLQFPNYSSELNVNALELDDSALYLCASSPGMTRSTDTQYFGPGTRLTVL.

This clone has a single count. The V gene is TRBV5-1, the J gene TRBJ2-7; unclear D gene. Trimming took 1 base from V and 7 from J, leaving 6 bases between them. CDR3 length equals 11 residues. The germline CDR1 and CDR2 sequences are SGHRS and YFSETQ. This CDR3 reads CASSLLEEQYF. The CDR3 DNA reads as TGCGCCAGCAGCTTGCTCGAGGAGCAGTACTTC.

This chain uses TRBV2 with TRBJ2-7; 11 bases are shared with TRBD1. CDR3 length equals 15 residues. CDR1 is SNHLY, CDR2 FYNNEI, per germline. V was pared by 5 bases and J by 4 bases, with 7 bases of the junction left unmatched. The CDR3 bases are TGTGCCAGCAGTTCCCCCGGGACAGGGGGATACGAGCAGTACTTC. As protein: CASSSPGTGGYEQYF.

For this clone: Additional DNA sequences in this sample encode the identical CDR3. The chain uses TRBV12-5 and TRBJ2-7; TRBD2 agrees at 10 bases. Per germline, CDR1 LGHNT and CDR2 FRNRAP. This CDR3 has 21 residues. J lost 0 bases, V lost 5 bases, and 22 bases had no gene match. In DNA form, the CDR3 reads TGTGCTAGTGGTCCTACCAATATCCACAGACTAGCGGGTTCCAGCTCCTACGAGCAGTACTTC. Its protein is CASGPTNIHRLAGSSSYEQYF.

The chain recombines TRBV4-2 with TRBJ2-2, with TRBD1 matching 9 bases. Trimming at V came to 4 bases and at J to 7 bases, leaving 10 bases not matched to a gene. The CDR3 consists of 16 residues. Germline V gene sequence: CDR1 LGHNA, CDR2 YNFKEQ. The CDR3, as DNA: TGTGCCAGCAGCCCCCCCACCGGACAGGGGTACGGGGAGCTGTTTTTT. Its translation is CASSPPTGQGYGELFF.

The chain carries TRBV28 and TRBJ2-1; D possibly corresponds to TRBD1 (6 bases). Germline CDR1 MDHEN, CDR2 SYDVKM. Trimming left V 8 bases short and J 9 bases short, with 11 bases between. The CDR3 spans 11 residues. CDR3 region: CASARGGEQFF. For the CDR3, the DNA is TGTGCCAGCGCGAGAGGGGGTGAGCAGTTCTTC.

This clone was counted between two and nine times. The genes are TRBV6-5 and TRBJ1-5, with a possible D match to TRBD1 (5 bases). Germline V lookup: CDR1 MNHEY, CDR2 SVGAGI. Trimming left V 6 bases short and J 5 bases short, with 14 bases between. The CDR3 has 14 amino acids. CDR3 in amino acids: CASSALREDQPQHF. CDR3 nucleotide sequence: TGTGCCAGCAGCGCCCTCAGGGAGGATCAGCCCCAGCATTTT.

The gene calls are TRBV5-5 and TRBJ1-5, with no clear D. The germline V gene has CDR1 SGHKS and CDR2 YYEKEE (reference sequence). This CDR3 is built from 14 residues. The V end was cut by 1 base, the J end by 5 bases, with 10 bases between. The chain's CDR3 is CASSLYGKDQPQHF. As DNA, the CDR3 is TGTGCCAGCAGCTTGTACGGGAAGGATCAGCCCCAGCATTTT.

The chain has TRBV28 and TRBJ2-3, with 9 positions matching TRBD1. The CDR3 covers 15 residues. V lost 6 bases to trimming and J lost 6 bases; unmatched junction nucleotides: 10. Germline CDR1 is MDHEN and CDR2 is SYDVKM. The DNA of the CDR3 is TGTGCCAGCAGCGGACAGGGGACCCGTCTGGATACGCAGTATTTT. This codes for CASSGQGTRLDTQYF. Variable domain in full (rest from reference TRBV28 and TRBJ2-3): DVKVTQSSRYLVKRTGEKVFLECVQDMDHENMFWYRQDPGLGLRLIYFSYDVKMKEKGDIPEGYSVSREKKERFSLILESASTNQTSMYLCASSGQGTRLDTQYFGPGTRLTVL.

CDR3 bases: TGTGCCAGCACGGGACAACCCACAGATACGCAGTATTTT. Encoded protein: CASTGQPTDTQYF. The V gene is TRBV2, the J gene TRBJ2-3; TRBD1 might be the D (6 bases). The ends were cut back, 7 bases at V and 2 bases at J, with 10 bases in the middle. Germline values: CDR1 SNHLY, CDR2 FYNNEI. The CDR3 sequence is 13 residues long.

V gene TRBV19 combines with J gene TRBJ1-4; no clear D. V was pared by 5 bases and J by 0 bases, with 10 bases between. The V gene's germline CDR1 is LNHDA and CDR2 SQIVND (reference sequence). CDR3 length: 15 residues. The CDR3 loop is CASSGRHTTNEKLFF. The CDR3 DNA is TGTGCCAGTAGTGGTCGACACACAACTAATGAAAAACTGTTTTTT.

CDR3 loop: CASSPSRYEQYF. CDR3 sequence (DNA): TGTGCCAGCAGCCCTTCCCGCTACGAGCAGTACTTC. This sequence joins TRBV28 and TRBJ2-7; the D is unclear. CDR1 and CDR2 (germline): MDHEN, SYDVKM. The CDR3 covers 12 residues. Deletions cut 6 bases from V and 3 bases from J, with 9 bases between.

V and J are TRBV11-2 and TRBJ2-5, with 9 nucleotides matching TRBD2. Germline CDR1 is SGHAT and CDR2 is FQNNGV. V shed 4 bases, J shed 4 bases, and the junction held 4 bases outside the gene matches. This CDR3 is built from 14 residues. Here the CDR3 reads CASSWAGGGETQYF. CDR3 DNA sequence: TGTGCCAGCAGCTGGGCGGGAGGGGGAGAGACCCAGTACTTC.

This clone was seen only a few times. CDR3 protein: CASSQKRLTSYNEQFF. CDR3 DNA sequence: TGTGCCAGCAGCCAAAAGAGACTGACCTCCTACAATGAGCAGTTCTTC. This chain joins TRBV5-4 and TRBJ2-1; D not certain. The germline CDR1 and CDR2 sequences are SGHNT and YYREEE (reference sequence). The length of the CDR3 is 16 residues. Trimming removed 4 bases at V and 0 bases at J, with 14 bases between.

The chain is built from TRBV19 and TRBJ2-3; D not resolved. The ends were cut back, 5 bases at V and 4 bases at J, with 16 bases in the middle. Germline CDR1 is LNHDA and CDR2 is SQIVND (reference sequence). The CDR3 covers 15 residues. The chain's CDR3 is CASSARSPTPDTQYF. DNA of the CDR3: TGTGCCAGTAGTGCCCGGTCCCCGACCCCAGATACGCAGTATTTT.

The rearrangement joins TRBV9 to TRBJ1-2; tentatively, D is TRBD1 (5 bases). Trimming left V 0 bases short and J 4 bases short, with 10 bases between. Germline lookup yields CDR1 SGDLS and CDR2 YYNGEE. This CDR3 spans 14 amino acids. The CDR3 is CASSVESGPYGYTF. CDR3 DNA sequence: TGTGCCAGCAGCGTAGAGTCGGGGCCCTATGGCTACACCTTC.

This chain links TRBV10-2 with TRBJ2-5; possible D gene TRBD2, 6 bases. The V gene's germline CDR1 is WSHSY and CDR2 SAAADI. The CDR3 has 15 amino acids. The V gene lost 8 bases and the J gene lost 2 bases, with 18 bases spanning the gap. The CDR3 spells CASCWGLASQETQYF. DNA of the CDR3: TGCGCCAGCTGTTGGGGACTGGCGTCTCAAGAGACCCAGTACTTC.

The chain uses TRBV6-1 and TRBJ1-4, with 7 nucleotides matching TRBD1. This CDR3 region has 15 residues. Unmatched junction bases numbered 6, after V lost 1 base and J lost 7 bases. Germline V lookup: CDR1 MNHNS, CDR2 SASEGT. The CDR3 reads CASSEGRGLVEKLFF. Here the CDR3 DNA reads TGTGCCAGCAGTGAAGGCAGGGGGTTGGTTGAAAAACTGTTTTTT.